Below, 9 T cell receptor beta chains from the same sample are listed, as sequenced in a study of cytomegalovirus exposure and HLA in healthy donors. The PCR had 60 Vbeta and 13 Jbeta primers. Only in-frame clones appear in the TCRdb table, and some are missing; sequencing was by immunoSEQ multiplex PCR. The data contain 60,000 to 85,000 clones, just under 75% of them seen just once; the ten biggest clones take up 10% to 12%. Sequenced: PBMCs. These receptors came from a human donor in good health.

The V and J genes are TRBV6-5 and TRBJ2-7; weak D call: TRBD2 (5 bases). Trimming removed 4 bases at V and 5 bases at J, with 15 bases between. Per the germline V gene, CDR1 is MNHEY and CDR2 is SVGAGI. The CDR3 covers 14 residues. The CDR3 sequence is CASSSAPASHEQYF. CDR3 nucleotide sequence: TGTGCCAGCAGTTCCGCGCCGGCTAGCCACGAGCAGTACTTC.

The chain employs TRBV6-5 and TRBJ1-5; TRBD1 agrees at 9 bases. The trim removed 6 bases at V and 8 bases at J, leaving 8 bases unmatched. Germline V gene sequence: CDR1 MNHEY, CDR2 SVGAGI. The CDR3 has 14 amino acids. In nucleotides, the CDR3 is TGTGCCAGCAGCCGGGACAGGGAGGCAGAGCCCCAGCATTTT. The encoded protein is CASSRDREAEPQHF.

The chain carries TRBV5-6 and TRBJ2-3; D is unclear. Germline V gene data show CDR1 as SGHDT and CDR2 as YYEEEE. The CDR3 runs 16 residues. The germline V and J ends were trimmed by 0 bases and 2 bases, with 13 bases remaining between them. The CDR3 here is CASSLGLHSLTDTQYF. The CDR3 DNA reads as TGTGCCAGCAGCTTGGGTCTTCACTCGCTCACAGATACGCAGTATTTT.

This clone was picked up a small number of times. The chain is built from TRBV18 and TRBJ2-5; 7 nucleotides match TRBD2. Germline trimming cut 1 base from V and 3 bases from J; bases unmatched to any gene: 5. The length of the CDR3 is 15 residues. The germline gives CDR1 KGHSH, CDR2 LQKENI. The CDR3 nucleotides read TGTGCCAGCTCACCACTTCTAGCGGAGAAAGAGACCCAGTACTTC. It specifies CASSPLLAEKETQYF. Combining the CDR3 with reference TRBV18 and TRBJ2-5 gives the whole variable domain NAGVMQNPRHLVRRRGQEARLRCSPMKGHSHVYWYRQLPEEGLKFMVYLQKENIIDESGMPKERFSAEFPKEGPSILRIQQVVRGDSAAYFCASSPLLAEKETQYFGPGTRLLVL.

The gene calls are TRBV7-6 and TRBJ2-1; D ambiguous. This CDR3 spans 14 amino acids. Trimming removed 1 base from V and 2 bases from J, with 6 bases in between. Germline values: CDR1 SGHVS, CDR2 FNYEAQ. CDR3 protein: CASSLVTAYNEQFF. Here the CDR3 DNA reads TGTGCCAGCAGCTTAGTAACAGCCTACAATGAGCAGTTCTTC.

The DNA for the CDR3 is TGTGCCAGTAGTATAGACCCCCCGGGACAGGCATACAATGAGCAGTTCTTC. This gives the protein CASSIDPPGQAYNEQFF. The chain carries TRBV19 and TRBJ2-1; 8 bases fit TRBD1. Losses at the gene ends were 0 bases for V and 4 bases for J; bases not matched to a gene: 8. This CDR3 has 17 residues. From germline, CDR1 is LNHDA and CDR2 SQIVND (reference sequence).

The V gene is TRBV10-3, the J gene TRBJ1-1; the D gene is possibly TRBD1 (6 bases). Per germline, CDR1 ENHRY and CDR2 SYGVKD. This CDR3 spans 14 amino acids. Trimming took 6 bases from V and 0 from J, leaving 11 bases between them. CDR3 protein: CAIRDSNMNTEAFF. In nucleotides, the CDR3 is TGTGCCATCAGGGACAGCAACATGAACACTGAAGCTTTCTTT.

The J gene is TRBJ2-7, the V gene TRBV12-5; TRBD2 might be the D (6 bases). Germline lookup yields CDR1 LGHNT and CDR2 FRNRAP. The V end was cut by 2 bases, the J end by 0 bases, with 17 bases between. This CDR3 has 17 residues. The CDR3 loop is CASGLPVGGGSSYEQYF. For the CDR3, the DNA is TGTGCTAGTGGTTTGCCCGTGGGGGGAGGTAGCTCCTACGAGCAGTACTTC.

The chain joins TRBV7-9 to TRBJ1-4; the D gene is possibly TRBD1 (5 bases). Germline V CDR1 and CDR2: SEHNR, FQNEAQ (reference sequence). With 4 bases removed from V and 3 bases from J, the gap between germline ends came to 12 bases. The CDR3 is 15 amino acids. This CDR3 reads CASSSLGASNEKLFF. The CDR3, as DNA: TGTGCCAGCAGCTCCTTAGGGGCCTCTAATGAAAAACTGTTTTTT.